Below, 8 T cell receptor beta chains from the same sample are listed, as sequenced in a study of T cells in Graves' hyperthyroidism and ophthalmopathy. Amplification targeted TCR beta CDR3 regions from RNA transcripts. The HTBI primer set served for first-round RT-PCR of the TCR CDR3. TCRdb recomputed calls from the multiplex PCR reads with MiXCR, one row per CDR3 protein. The repertoire has some 400,000 distinct CDR3 sequences, approximately 15% of them found once; the top ten carry 11%. Sequencing was done on a sample of blood. Every receptor here comes from a woman in her sixties with Graves' hyperthyroidism.

This chain joins TRBV5-1 and TRBJ1-5; 8 bases match TRBD1. With V trimmed by 4 bases and J by 9 bases, 9 bases remained unmatched. CDR3 size: 14 residues. Per germline, CDR1 SGHRS and CDR2 YFSETQ. CDR3 bases: TGCGCCAGCAGCGCACAGGGGGGCGCAGGGCCCCAGCATTTT. Its protein product is CASSAQGGAGPQHF.

This clonotype occurred a few times. The chain has TRBV28 and TRBJ2-1; 7 nucleotides align to TRBD2. Germline V gene sequence: CDR1 MDHEN, CDR2 SYDVKM. The CDR3 contains 18 residues. V shed 6 bases and J 4 bases; nucleotides not matched to a gene: 18. The CDR3 bases are TGTGCCAGCAGCCAAAGGTCTCTGAGCGGGACCGCTTACAATGAGCAGTTCTTC. Translation: CASSQRSLSGTAYNEQFF.

This clonotype was recorded at least ten times. The V call is TRBV10-3, the J call TRBJ2-7; unclear D gene. The CDR3 runs 13 residues. The germline gives CDR1 ENHRY, CDR2 SYGVKD. V was clipped by 4 bases and J by 0 bases, with 7 bases between them. This CDR3 is CAISGRSSYEQYF. The CDR3 DNA is TGTGCCATCAGTGGGCGGAGCTCCTACGAGCAGTACTTC.

This clonotype came up a few times. The chain carries TRBV19 and TRBJ1-2; tentatively, D is TRBD1 (6 bases). In germline, CDR1 is LNHDA, CDR2 SQIVND (reference sequence). V gave up 9 bases and J gave up 3 bases, with 17 bases separating them. This CDR3 is 14 amino acids long. The CDR3 nucleotides read TGTGCCAGCCAAGCCTGGGGGCTAGACTATGGCTACACCTTC. Protein sequence: CASQAWGLDYGYTF.

Worth noting for this clonotype: Possible read error: a much larger clone is one base away. This chain uses TRBV2 with TRBJ2-3, with TRBD2 identical over 8 bases. Germline values: CDR1 SNHLY, CDR2 FYNNEI. Trimming took 4 bases from V and 1 from J; bases not matched to a gene: 4. The CDR3 is 15 residues long. CDR3 nucleotides: TGTGCCAGCAGTGGACGGGGGGGAGGCACAGATACGCAGTATTTT. It yields the protein CASSGRGGGTDTQYF.

This clonotype was recorded many times. This chain uses TRBV20-1 with TRBJ2-7; D unclear. The CDR3 length is 13 residues. V dropped 3 bases and J dropped 2 bases, with 11 bases sitting between them. Germline assignment: CDR1 DFQATT and CDR2 SNEGSKA (reference sequence). CDR3 coding DNA: TGCAGTGCTAGGGTCTCCCCAACCTACGAGCAGTACTTC. As protein: CSARVSPTYEQYF.

A few counts support this clonotype. A much bigger clone sits one base away, suggesting this may be a read error. The CDR3 bases are TGTGCCAGCAGTTACAGGGGACAGGGGGCGCGAGAGACCCGGTACTTC. This codes for CASSYRGQGARETRYF. J is TRBJ2-5 and V is TRBV6-5; 12 positions match TRBD1. The CDR3 extends over 16 amino acids. Per the germline V gene, CDR1 is MNHEY and CDR2 is SVGAGI.

Many counts were recorded for this clonotype. The chain has TRBV11-3 and TRBJ2-1, with a possible D match to TRBD2 (5 bases). The CDR3 sequence is 13 residues long. Trimming shortened V by 0 bases and J by 6 bases, and 6 bases separated the two germline ends. Germline-derived CDR1 and CDR2 are SGHNT and YENEEA. The CDR3 region is CASSLDRGNEQFF. In nucleotides, the CDR3 is TGTGCCAGCAGCTTAGATCGGGGCAATGAGCAGTTCTTC.